This T cell receptor beta chain was recorded in a study of shared clonotypes between healthy human individuals. Across the study: There were three CD4 naive, three CD4 memory, two CD8 naive and one CD8 memory plates per donor. The study, taken as a whole, reports: Few donors limited the genetic and exposure-history diversity represented.

From CD4+ cells came CD45RA+ naive and CD45RA-negative memory subsets. Every subset had its genomic DNA shared out evenly among several immunoSEQ plates. The protocol was immunoSEQ multiplex PCR, while the TCRdb copy is restricted to in-frame clones and leaves out a portion. This sample carries about 1 million clones, around four fifths of them seen once, and the ten largest clones take about 1.5%. Trimming cost V 2 bases and J 5 bases, with 10 bases left between them. The CDR3 loop spans 15 amino acids. The germline gives CDR1 SGHTA, CDR2 FQGNSA. As regards this clone: Antigen unknown.

The receptor was derived from a man aged 18 to 29 in good health. The specimen was memory CD4+ T cells sorted from blood. As for subset: CD45RA-negative fraction. The chain recombines TRBV7-2 with TRBJ1-6; no definite D call. The CDR3 region is CASSLNLGNNSPLHF. The CDR3 DNA sequence: TGTGCCAGCAGCTTAAATCTGGGTAATAATTCACCCCTCCACTTT. Full variable domain (remainder filled in from reference TRBV7-2 and TRBJ1-6): GAGVSQSPSNKVTEKGKDVELRCDPISGHTALYWYRQSLGQGLEFLIYFQGNSAPDKSGLPSDRFSAERTGGSVSTLTIQRTQQEDSAVYLCASSLNLGNNSPLHFGNGTRLTVT.